This TCR beta chain is from a study of post-analysis software for immune sequencing data. The TCR beta cDNA libraries contained unique molecular identifiers. Via MiXCR, TCRdb re-called the PCR reads, giving one row per CDR3 protein. The repertoire includes some 690,000 distinct CDR3 sequences, about 32% of them detected once, and around 0.56% sits in the top ten. Trimming pared 6 bases from V and 3 bases from J, leaving 13 bases between. Per the germline V gene, CDR1 is SQVTM and CDR2 is ANQGSEA. CDR3 length: 13 amino acids. Overall study findings and caveats: Comparison of patients with controls showed 5 or 6 TRBV segments more frequent in patients, TRBV5-6, TRBV5-1 and TRBV20-1 among them.

This clonotype has a handful of counts. The target antigen is unknown. The genes are TRBV29-1 and TRBJ2-3; D is uncertain. The sample comprised blood. The TCR sequence derives from a girl aged 10 to 17 with multiple sclerosis. The CDR3 here is CSVRSRVTDTQYF. The CDR3 DNA follows: TGCAGCGTGCGATCACGAGTTACAGATACGCAGTATTTT.